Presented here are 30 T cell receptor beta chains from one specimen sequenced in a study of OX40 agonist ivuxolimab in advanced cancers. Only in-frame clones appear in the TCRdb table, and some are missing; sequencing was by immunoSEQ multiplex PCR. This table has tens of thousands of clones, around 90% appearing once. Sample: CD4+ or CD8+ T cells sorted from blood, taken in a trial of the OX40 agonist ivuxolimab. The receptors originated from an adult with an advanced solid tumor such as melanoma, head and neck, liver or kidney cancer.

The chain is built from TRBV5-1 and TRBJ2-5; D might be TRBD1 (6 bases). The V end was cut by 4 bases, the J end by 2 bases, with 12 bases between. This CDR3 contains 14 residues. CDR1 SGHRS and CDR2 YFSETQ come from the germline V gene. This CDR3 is CASSATTGQETQYF. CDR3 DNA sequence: TGCGCCAGCAGCGCGACGACAGGACAAGAGACCCAGTACTTC.

CDR3 in amino acids: CASSQISGMSGETQYF. The DNA for the CDR3 is TGTGCCAGCTCGCAGATTAGCGGGATGTCGGGAGAGACCCAGTACTTC. The chain recombines TRBV18 with TRBJ2-5, with 8 bases fitting TRBD2. J lost 4 bases, V lost 6 bases, and 13 bases had no gene match. The CDR3 is 16 residues long. CDR1 KGHSH and CDR2 LQKENI come from the germline V gene.

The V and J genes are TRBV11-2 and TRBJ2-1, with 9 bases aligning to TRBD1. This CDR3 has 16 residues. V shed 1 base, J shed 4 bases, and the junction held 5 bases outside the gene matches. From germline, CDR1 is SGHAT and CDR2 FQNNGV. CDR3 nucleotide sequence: TGTGCCAGCAGCTTAGGAGGACAGGGGTTTTACAATGAGCAGTTCTTC. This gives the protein CASSLGGQGFYNEQFF. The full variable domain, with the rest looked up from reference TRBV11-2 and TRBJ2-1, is EAGVAQSPRYKIIEKRQSVAFWCNPISGHATLYWYQQILGQGPKLLIQFQNNGVVDDSQLPKDRFSAERLKGVDSTLKIQPAKLEDSAVYLCASSLGGQGFYNEQFFGPGTRLTVL.

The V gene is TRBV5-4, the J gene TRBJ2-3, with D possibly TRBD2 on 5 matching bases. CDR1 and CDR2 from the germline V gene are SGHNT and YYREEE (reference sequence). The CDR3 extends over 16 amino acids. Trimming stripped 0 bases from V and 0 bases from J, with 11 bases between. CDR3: CASSLDPAASTDTQYF. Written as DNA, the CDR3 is TGTGCCAGCAGCTTGGATCCAGCGGCTAGCACAGATACGCAGTATTTT.

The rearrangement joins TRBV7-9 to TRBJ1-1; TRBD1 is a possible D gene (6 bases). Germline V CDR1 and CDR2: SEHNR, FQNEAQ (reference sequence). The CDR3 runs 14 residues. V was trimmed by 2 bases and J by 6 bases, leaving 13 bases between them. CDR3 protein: CASSLTGQAPEAFF. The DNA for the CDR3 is TGTGCCAGCAGCTTAACGGGACAAGCCCCTGAAGCTTTCTTT. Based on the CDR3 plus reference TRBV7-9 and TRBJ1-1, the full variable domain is DTGVSQNPRHKITKRGQNVTFRCDPISEHNRLYWYRQTLGQGPEFLTYFQNEAQLEKSRLLSDRFSAERPKGSFSTLEIQRTEQGDSAMYLCASSLTGQAPEAFFGQGTRLTVV.

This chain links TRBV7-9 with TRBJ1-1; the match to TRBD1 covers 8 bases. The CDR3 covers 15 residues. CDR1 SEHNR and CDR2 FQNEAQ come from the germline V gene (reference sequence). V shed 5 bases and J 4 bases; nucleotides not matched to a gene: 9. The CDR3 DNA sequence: TGTGCCAGCAGCGACGGGGACAGGCTAGGCACTGAAGCTTTCTTT. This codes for CASSDGDRLGTEAFF.

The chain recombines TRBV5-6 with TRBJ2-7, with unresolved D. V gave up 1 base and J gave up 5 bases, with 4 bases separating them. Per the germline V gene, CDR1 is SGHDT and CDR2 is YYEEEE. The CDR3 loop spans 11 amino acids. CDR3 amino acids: CASSLTDEQYF. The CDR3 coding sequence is TGTGCCAGCAGCTTGACAGACGAGCAGTACTTC.

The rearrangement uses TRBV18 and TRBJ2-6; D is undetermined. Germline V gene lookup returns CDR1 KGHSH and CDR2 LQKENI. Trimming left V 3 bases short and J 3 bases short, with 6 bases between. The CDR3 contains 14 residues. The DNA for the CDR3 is TGTGCCAGCTCACCTCTCCTTGGGGCCAACGTCCTGACTTTC. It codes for CASSPLLGANVLTF.

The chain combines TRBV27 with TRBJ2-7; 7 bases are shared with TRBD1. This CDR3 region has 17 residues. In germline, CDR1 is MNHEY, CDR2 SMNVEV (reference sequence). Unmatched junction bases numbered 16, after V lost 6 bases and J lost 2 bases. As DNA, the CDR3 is TGTGCCAGCAGCCCTATCTCCTCCGGGACAGCAGCCTACGAGCAGTACTTC. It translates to CASSPISSGTAAYEQYF.

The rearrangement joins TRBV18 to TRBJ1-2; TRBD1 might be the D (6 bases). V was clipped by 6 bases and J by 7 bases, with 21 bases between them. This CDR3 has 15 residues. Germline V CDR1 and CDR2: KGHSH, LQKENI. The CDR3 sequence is CASSQYSQQGGGYTF. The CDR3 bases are TGTGCCAGCTCTCAGTATTCCCAACAGGGTGGTGGCTACACCTTC.

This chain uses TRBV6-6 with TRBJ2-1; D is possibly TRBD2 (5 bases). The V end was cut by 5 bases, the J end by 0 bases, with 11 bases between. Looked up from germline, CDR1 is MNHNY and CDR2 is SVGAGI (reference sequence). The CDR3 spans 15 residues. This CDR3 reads CASSPSGSSYNEQFF. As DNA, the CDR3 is TGTGCCAGCAGTCCCTCTGGGAGCTCCTACAATGAGCAGTTCTTC.

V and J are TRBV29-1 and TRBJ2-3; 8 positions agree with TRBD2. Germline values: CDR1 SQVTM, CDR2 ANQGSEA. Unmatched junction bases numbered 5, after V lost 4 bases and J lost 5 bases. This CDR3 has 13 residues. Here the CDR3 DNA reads TGCAGCGTTGGCAGCGGGAGATTAGATACGCAGTATTTT. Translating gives CSVGSGRLDTQYF.

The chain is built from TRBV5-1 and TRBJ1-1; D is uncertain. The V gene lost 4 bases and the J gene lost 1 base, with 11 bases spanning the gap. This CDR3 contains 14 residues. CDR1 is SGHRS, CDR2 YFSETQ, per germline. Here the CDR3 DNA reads TGCGCCAGCAGCCTGGGTAAGGGGAACACTGAAGCTTTCTTT. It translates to CASSLGKGNTEAFF.

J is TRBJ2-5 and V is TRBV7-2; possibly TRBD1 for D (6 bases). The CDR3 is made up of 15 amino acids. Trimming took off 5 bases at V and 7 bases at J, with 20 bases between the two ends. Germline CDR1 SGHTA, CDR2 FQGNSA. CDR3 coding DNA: TGTGCCAGCAGCACGCCCCCTCTTAGGGGGAGGACCCAGTACTTC. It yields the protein CASSTPPLRGRTQYF.

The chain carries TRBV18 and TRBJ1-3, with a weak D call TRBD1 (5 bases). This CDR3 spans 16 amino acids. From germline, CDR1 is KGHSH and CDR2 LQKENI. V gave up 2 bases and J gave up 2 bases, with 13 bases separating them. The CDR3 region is CASSPTQGLPGNTIYF. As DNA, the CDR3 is TGTGCCAGCTCACCAACCCAGGGTCTACCTGGAAACACCATATATTTT.

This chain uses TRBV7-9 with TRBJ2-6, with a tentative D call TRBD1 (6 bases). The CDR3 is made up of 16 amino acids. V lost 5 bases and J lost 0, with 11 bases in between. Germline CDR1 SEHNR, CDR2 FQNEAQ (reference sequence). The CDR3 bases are TGTGCCAGCAGCACAGGACAGCCCTCTGGGGCCAACGTCCTGACTTTC. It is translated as CASSTGQPSGANVLTF.

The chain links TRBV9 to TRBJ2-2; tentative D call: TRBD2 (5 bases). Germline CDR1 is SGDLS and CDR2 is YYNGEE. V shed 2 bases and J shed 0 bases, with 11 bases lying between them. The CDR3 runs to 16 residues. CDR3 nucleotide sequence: TGTGCCAGCAGCGTCCTCCCGGGGTCGAACACCGGGGAGCTGTTTTTT. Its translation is CASSVLPGSNTGELFF.

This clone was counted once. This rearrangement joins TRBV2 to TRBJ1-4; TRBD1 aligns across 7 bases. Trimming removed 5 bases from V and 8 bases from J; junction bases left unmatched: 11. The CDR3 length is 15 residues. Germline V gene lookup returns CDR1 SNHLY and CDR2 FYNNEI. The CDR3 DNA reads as TGTGCCAGCAGTTTTGACAGGGCCACAAGGGAAAAACTGTTTTTT. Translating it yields CASSFDRATREKLFF.

The chain's CDR3 is CASRRDRGPETQYF. CDR3 in DNA: TGTGCCAGCAGACGGGACAGGGGACCAGAGACCCAGTACTTC. The chain couples TRBV28 to TRBJ2-5; 10 bases map to TRBD1. The junction had 5 bases not matched to a gene; V was cut back by 6 bases and J by 4 bases. Germline V gene lookup returns CDR1 MDHEN and CDR2 SYDVKM. The CDR3 runs 14 residues.

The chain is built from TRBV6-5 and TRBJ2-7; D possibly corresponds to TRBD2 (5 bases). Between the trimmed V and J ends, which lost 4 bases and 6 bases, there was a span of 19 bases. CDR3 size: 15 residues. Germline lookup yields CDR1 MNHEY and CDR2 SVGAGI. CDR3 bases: TGTGCCAGCAGTTCCGGTGGCGGGTCACGGCGCGAGCAGTACTTC. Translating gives CASSSGGGSRREQYF.

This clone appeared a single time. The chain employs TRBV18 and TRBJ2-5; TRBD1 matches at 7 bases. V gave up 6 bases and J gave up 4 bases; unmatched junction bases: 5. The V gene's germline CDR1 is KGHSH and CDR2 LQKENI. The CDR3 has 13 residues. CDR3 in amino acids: CASSPTGLETQYF. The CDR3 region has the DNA TGTGCCAGCTCTCCGACAGGGCTAGAGACCCAGTACTTC.

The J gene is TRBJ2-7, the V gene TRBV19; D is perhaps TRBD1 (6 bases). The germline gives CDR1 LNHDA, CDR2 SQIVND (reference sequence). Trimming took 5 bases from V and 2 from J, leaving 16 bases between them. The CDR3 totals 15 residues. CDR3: CASSFLQGPTYEQYF. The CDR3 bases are TGTGCCAGTAGTTTCCTTCAGGGGCCCACCTACGAGCAGTACTTC. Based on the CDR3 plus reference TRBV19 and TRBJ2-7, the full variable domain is DGGITQSPKYLFRKEGQNVTLSCEQNLNHDAMYWYRQDPGQGLRLIYYSQIVNDFQKGDIAEGYSVSREKKESFPLTVTSAQKNPTAFYLCASSFLQGPTYEQYFGPGTRLTVT.

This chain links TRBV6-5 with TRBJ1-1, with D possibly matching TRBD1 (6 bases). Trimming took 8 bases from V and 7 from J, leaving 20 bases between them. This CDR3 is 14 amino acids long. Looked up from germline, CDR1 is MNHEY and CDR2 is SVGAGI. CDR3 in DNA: TGTGCCAGCCGGTCGGGGGGCCCATCCGATGAAGCTTTCTTT. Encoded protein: CASRSGGPSDEAFF.

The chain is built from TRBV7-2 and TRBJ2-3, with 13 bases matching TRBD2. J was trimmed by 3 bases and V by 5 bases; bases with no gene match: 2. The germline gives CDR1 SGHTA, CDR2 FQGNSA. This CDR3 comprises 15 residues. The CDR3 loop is CASSQGLAGTDTQYF. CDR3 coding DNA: TGTGCCAGCAGCCAGGGACTAGCGGGAACAGATACGCAGTATTTT.

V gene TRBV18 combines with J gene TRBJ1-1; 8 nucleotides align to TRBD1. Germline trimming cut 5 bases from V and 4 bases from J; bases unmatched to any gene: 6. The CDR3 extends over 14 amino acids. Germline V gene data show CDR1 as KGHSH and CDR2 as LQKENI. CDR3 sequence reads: CASSLTTGVTEAFF. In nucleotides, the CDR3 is TGTGCCAGCTCATTAACGACAGGGGTCACTGAAGCTTTCTTT.

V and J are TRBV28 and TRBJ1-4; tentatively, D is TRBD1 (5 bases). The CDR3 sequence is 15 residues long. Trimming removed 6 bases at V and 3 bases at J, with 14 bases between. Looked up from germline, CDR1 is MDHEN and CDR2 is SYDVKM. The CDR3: CASSLQGLPNEKLFF. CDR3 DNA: TGTGCCAGCAGCCTCCAGGGACTTCCTAATGAAAAACTGTTTTTT.

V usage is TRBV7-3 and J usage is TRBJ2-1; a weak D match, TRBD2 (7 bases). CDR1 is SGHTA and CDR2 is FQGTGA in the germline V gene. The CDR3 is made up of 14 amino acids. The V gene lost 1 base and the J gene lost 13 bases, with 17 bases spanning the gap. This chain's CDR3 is CASSLKGGGAPQFF. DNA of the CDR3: TGTGCCAGCAGCTTAAAGGGGGGGGGAGCGCCTCAGTTCTTC. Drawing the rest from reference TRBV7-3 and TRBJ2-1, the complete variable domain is GAGVSQTPSNKVTEKGKYVELRCDPISGHTALYWYRQSLGQGPEFLIYFQGTGAADDSGLPNDRFFAVRPEGSVSTLKIQRTERGDSAVYLCASSLKGGGAPQFFGPGTRLTVL.

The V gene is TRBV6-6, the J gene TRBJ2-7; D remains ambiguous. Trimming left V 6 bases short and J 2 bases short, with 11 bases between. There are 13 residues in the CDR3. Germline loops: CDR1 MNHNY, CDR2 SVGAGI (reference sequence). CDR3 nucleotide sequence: TGTGCCAGCAGGCTTTCACGAGCCTACGAGCAGTACTTC. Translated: CASRLSRAYEQYF.

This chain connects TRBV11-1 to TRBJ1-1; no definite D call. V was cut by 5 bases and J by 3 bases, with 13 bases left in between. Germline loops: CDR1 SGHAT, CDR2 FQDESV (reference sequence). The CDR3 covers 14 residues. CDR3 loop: CASSPTRQHTEAFF. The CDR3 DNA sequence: TGTGCCAGCAGCCCTACTAGACAACACACTGAAGCTTTCTTT.

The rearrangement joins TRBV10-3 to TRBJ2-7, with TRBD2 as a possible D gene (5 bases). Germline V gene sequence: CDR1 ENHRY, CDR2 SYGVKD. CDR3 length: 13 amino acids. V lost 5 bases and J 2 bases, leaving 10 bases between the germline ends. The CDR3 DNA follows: TGTGCCATCAGTAGCGGTCCTACCTACGAGCAGTACTTC. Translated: CAISSGPTYEQYF.